The 22 T cell receptor beta chains listed next were all sequenced from one sample in a study of identical twins (TCRdb year 2016). Receptors were amplified or captured by 5' RACE. The instrument given in TCRdb is Illumina HiSeq 2000. The public reads were quality trimmed at Q25 with fastp and then assembled into clones with MiXCR by TCRdb, keeping productive beta chains. Every distinct CDR3 protein forms one entry, paired with its most common genes and DNA. Here the sample has some 1,700,000 distinct CDR3 sequences; under 35% occur a single time. The biggest ten clones account for approximately 0.29% of the sample. Sequencing was performed on cord blood. Receptors were obtained from a newborn girl in good health.

The rearrangement joins TRBV4-2 to TRBJ2-3; 9 bases match TRBD2. Germline V gives CDR1 LGHNA, CDR2 YNFKEQ. The CDR3 is made up of 14 amino acids. The V and J ends lost 5 bases and 5 bases, in that order; junction bases with no gene match: 5. The CDR3 nucleotides are TGTGCCAGCAGCTGGACTAGCGACAGAGATACGCAGTATTTT. As protein: CASSWTSDRDTQYF.

This clonotype was seen many times. The chain has TRBV5-1 and TRBJ2-4; TRBD1 aligns across 8 bases. This CDR3 is 15 amino acids long. Losses at the gene ends were 3 bases for V and 0 bases for J; bases not matched to a gene: 2. In germline, CDR1 is SGHRS, CDR2 YFSETQ. The CDR3 sequence is CASSSTGVAKNIQYF. CDR3 coding DNA: TGCGCCAGCAGCTCGACAGGGGTAGCCAAAAACATTCAGTACTTC.

The gene calls are TRBV28 and TRBJ1-2, with D possibly matching TRBD1 (5 bases). CDR3 length: 15 residues. Germline lookup yields CDR1 MDHEN and CDR2 SYDVKM. V was cut by 6 bases and J by 5 bases, with 19 bases left in between. The CDR3 nucleotides are TGTGCCAGCAGCCCCCTCTCCCGGGACGCTTATGGCTACACCTTC. Translation: CASSPLSRDAYGYTF.

This clonotype was seen more than once but under ten times. The chain's CDR3 is CATSDSGDQKQYF. The CDR3 DNA reads as TGTGCCACCAGTGATTCCGGGGACCAGAAGCAGTACTTC. The V and J genes are TRBV24-1 and TRBJ2-5, with D perhaps being TRBD1 or TRBD2 (5 bases each). Germline V gene sequence: CDR1 KGHDR, CDR2 SFDVKD. The CDR3 is 13 residues long. Trimming removed 2 bases at V and 11 bases at J, with 14 bases between.

In its sample, this clonotype was seen a few times. The genes are TRBV5-6 and TRBJ1-4; 7 bases are shared with TRBD1. J lost 0 bases, V lost 4 bases, and 15 bases had no gene match. The CDR3 covers 19 residues. Germline lookup yields CDR1 SGHDT and CDR2 YYEEEE. In DNA form, the CDR3 reads TGTGCCAGCAGCAGCCGACTCACAGGGGACTTAGCAACTAATGAAAAACTGTTTTTT. Amino acids: CASSSRLTGDLATNEKLFF.

This clonotype was counted between two and nine times. The V call is TRBV20-1, the J call TRBJ2-7; TRBD1 might be the D (6 bases). Deletions cut 3 bases from V and 1 base from J, with 13 bases between. CDR3 length: 14 residues. The germline V gene encodes CDR1 DFQATT and CDR2 SNEGSKA (reference sequence). The chain's CDR3 is CSASVGTSSYEQYF. Here the CDR3 DNA reads TGCAGTGCTAGTGTTGGGACATCGTCCTACGAGCAGTACTTC.

This clonotype was counted ten times or more. This chain connects TRBV20-1 to TRBJ2-7; 10 nucleotides align to TRBD2. This CDR3 comprises 14 residues. J lost 1 base, V lost 3 bases, and 3 bases had no gene match. The V gene's germline CDR1 is DFQATT and CDR2 SNEGSKA (reference sequence). Here the CDR3 reads CSASSSGRSYEQYF. The CDR3 bases are TGCAGTGCTAGTTCTAGCGGGAGATCCTACGAGCAGTACTTC.

This clonotype was seen ten or more times. The CDR3, as DNA: TGTGCCAGCAGGAAAGGGGGACTAGTAGACGAGCAGTACTTC. It codes for CASRKGGLVDEQYF. The chain employs TRBV4-2 and TRBJ2-7, with 8 bases aligning to TRBD2. V gave up 6 bases and J gave up 5 bases; unmatched junction bases: 9. Germline lookup yields CDR1 LGHNA and CDR2 YNFKEQ. This CDR3 is built from 14 residues.

Of note for this clonotype: This may arise from a read error, as a much more abundant clone is one base away. The CDR3 protein is CAISLIPQETQYF. The CDR3, as DNA: TGTGCCATCAGCTTAATACCACAAGAGACCCAGTACTTC. This chain joins TRBV7-2 and TRBJ2-5, with no clear D. The germline V gene has CDR1 SGHTA and CDR2 FQGNSA. CDR3 size: 13 residues. Based on the CDR3 plus reference TRBV7-2 and TRBJ2-5, the full variable domain is GAGVSQSPSNKVTEKGKDVELRCDPISGHTALYWYRQSLGQGLEFLIYFQGNSAPDKSGLPSDRFSAERTGGSVSTLTIQRTQQEDSAVYLCAISLIPQETQYFGPGTRLLVL.

This clonotype was found a few times. This chain links TRBV10-3 with TRBJ1-5; D is undetermined. Germline assignment: CDR1 ENHRY and CDR2 SYGVKD. Trimming took off 6 bases at V and 3 bases at J, with 9 bases between the two ends. CDR3 length equals 13 residues. This chain's CDR3 is CAIREGFNQPQHF. As DNA, the CDR3 is TGTGCCATCAGAGAGGGATTCAATCAGCCCCAGCATTTT.

This clonotype was counted between two and nine times. This rearrangement joins TRBV11-1 to TRBJ2-7; 7 nucleotides align to TRBD1. There are 14 residues in the CDR3. Germline values: CDR1 SGHAT, CDR2 FQDESV (reference sequence). J was trimmed by 2 bases and V by 3 bases; bases with no gene match: 4. The DNA for the CDR3 is TGTGCCAGCAGCTTCAGTACAGGGGCCTACGAGCAGTACTTC. This sequence encodes CASSFSTGAYEQYF.

The chain links TRBV5-6 to TRBJ1-5; D is uncertain. Germline V gene lookup returns CDR1 SGHDT and CDR2 YYEEEE. There are 16 residues in the CDR3. V lost 0 bases and J lost 2, with 12 bases in between. The CDR3 reads CASSLGPTGGNQPQHF. CDR3 nucleotides: TGTGCCAGCAGCTTGGGACCGACCGGGGGCAATCAGCCCCAGCATTTT.

The chain employs TRBV5-5 and TRBJ2-3; 7 nucleotides align to TRBD1. This CDR3 comprises 15 residues. Germline V CDR1 and CDR2: SGHKS, YYEKEE (reference sequence). V lost 4 bases, J lost 3 bases, and 8 bases stayed unmatched. The CDR3 region is CASSRTGLRTDTQYF. CDR3 bases: TGTGCCAGCAGCCGGACAGGCCTGAGGACAGATACGCAGTATTTT.

The J gene is TRBJ2-4, the V gene TRBV27, with TRBD2 matching 15 bases. CDR1 is MNHEY and CDR2 is SMNVEV in the germline V gene (reference sequence). With 8 bases clipped from V and 14 bases from J, the junction kept 7 bases outside the gene matches. CDR3 length: 13 amino acids. The CDR3 spells CASRRTSGRAEYF. In DNA form, the CDR3 reads TGTGCCAGCCGTCGGACTAGCGGGAGGGCCGAGTACTTC.

Only a few counts were recorded for this clonotype. The gene calls are TRBV30 and TRBJ2-7, with TRBD1 matching over 8 bases. Per the germline V gene, CDR1 is GTSNPN and CDR2 is SVGIG (reference sequence). J gave up 3 bases and V 2 bases, and 3 bases lay outside the gene matches. This CDR3 spans 13 amino acids. The CDR3 loop reads CAWSPGQGYEQYF. The CDR3 coding sequence is TGTGCCTGGAGTCCCGGACAGGGCTACGAGCAGTACTTC.

This clonotype has more than one count but fewer than ten. The chain carries TRBV20-1 and TRBJ2-7, with no clear D. V lost 4 bases to trimming and J lost 4 bases, with 11 bases between them. The CDR3 sequence is 12 residues long. Germline CDR1 and CDR2: DFQATT and SNEGSKA (reference sequence). The DNA of the CDR3 is TGCAGTGCTAAGAGGAGTCTGTACGAGCAGTACTTC. This encodes CSAKRSLYEQYF.

The chain has TRBV20-1 and TRBJ2-3; D is perhaps TRBD1 or TRBD2 (5 bases each). Deletions cut 5 bases from V and 1 base from J, with 16 bases between. Per the germline V gene, CDR1 is DFQATT and CDR2 is SNEGSKA (reference sequence). This CDR3 comprises 15 residues. The CDR3 reads CSAYYALGGTDTQYF. DNA of the CDR3: TGCAGTGCTTACTATGCCTTGGGGGGCACAGATACGCAGTATTTT.

The table lists this clonotype with a few counts. The chain recombines TRBV11-2 with TRBJ2-3, with D hard to call. Germline CDR1 SGHAT, CDR2 FQNNGV. This CDR3 has 16 residues. V was trimmed by 4 bases and J by 3 bases, leaving 17 bases between them. CDR3 residues: CASSSPTQPRTDTQYF. For the CDR3, the DNA is TGTGCCAGCAGCTCTCCGACTCAGCCTAGGACAGATACGCAGTATTTT.

This clonotype was counted between two and nine times. The chain recombines TRBV14 with TRBJ2-3, with D perhaps TRBD2 (6 bases). Germline V gives CDR1 SGHDN, CDR2 FVKESK. V gave up 5 bases and J gave up 4 bases, with 10 bases separating them. The CDR3 runs to 13 residues. The CDR3 spells CASSGRGPDTQYF. CDR3 coding DNA: TGTGCCAGCAGCGGGCGGGGACCAGATACGCAGTATTTT. Full variable domain (missing parts from reference TRBV14 and TRBJ2-3): EAGVTQFPSHSVIEKGQTVTLRCDPISGHDNLYWYRRVMGKEIKFLLHFVKESKQDESGMPNNRFLAERTGGTYSTLKVQPAELEDSGVYFCASSGRGPDTQYFGPGTRLTVL.

The rearrangement links TRBV7-9 to TRBJ2-3, with 12 bases aligning to TRBD2. CDR1 is SEHNR, CDR2 FQNEAQ, per germline (reference sequence). The V and J ends lost 2 bases and 6 bases, in that order; junction bases with no gene match: 6. This CDR3 has 16 amino acids. This CDR3 is CASSLLAGGPSDTQYF. The CDR3 DNA follows: TGTGCCAGCAGCTTACTAGCGGGGGGGCCTTCCGATACGCAGTATTTT. The full variable domain, completed using reference TRBV7-9 and TRBJ2-3, is DTGVSQNPRHKITKRGQNVTFRCDPISEHNRLYWYRQTLGQGPEFLTYFQNEAQLEKSRLLSDRFSAERPKGSFSTLEIQRTEQGDSAMYLCASSLLAGGPSDTQYFGPGTRLTVL.

There are many counts of this clonotype. Germline is not matched at one junction end, which may reflect a read error. V and J are TRBV4-1 and TRBJ1-6, with a weak D call TRBD1 (5 bases). The CDR3 is 14 residues long. The germline V gene encodes CDR1 MGHRA and CDR2 YSYEKL. This CDR3 reads CASSQGDYNSPLHF. CDR3 nucleotide sequence: TGCGCCAGCAGCCAAGGGGACTATAATTCACCTCTCCACTTT.

The rearrangement uses TRBV29-1 and TRBJ1-1; D unclear. This CDR3 is built from 10 residues. V was shortened by 5 bases and J by 9 bases, with 10 bases between the two germline ends. Germline CDR1 reads SQVTM; CDR2 reads ANQGSEA. CDR3 nucleotide sequence: TGCAGCGTTTGGGAGGGAAAAGCTTTCTTT. Protein sequence: CSVWEGKAFF. Complete variable domain (other parts from reference TRBV29-1 and TRBJ1-1): SAVISQKPSRDICQRGTSLTIQCQVDSQVTMMFWYRQQPGQSLTLIATANQGSEATYESGFVIDKFPISRPNLTFSTLTVSNMSPEDSSIYLCSVWEGKAFFGQGTRLTVV.